The next 2 T cell receptor beta chains were all read from a single sample in a study of CD8 T cells in Susac syndrome. After extraction with the RNeasy kit, roughly 0.45 to 1 ug of the RNA was reverse transcribed using random hexamers. TCRdb processed the immunoSEQ multiplex PCR reads anew with MiXCR; each CDR3 protein has one entry. The sample carries under 95,000 distinct CDR3 sequences, around 94% recorded once. Input material: CD4+ T cells from PBMCs. Receptors originate from a human donor with Susac syndrome.

The chain carries TRBV7-3 and TRBJ1-1; D ambiguous. V lost 6 bases and J 1 base, leaving 12 bases between the germline ends. Germline values: CDR1 SGHTA, CDR2 FQGTGA. The CDR3 extends over 14 amino acids. The CDR3 sequence: CASSSPGPNTEAFF. CDR3 coding DNA: TGTGCCAGCAGTTCCCCGGGCCCGAACACTGAAGCTTTCTTT. Filled out from reference TRBV7-3 and TRBJ1-1, the complete variable domain reads GAGVSQTPSNKVTEKGKYVELRCDPISGHTALYWYRQSLGQGPEFLIYFQGTGAADDSGLPNDRFFAVRPEGSVSTLKIQRTERGDSAVYLCASSSPGPNTEAFFGQGTRLTVV.

The genes are TRBV5-1 and TRBJ1-4, with 9 bases identical to TRBD1. The CDR3 covers 15 residues. Germline V lookup: CDR1 SGHRS, CDR2 YFSETQ. With V trimmed by 3 bases and J by 7 bases, 7 bases remained unmatched. CDR3 loop: CASSSAGTGSEKLFF. DNA of the CDR3: TGCGCCAGCAGCTCAGCCGGGACAGGGAGTGAAAAACTGTTTTTT.